The rows below give T cell receptor beta chains drawn from one sample of a study of T-cell reconstitution after alpha-beta-depleted transplantation in children. TCRdb recomputed calls from the PCR reads with MiXCR, one row per CDR3 protein. The sample shows 500,000 or so distinct CDR3 sequences, about an eighth of them seen only once. The specimen was PBMCs, mostly from graft donor cells, collected 180 days after TCRalphabeta/CD19-depleted stem cell transplant. Every receptor here comes from a female patient between 2 and 15 years old who had a stem cell transplant for aplastic anemia, so the T cells may come from the graft donor. The CDR3 runs from the conserved cysteine through the conserved F or W. The D gene is left open where the match is weak. Not every row has a clone size; where given, it reads once, few, many or a size class.

v_call: TRBV7-2
clone_size: .
d_call: .
j_call: TRBJ2-2
cdr3_aa: CASSARLWRVGSPPVSTGELFF
cdr3_nt: TGTGCCAGCAGCGCCCGGCTTTGGAGGGTCGGGAGCCCGCCTGTCAGCACCGGGGAGCTGTTTTTT

v_call: TRBV29-1
clone_size: few
d_call: .
j_call: TRBJ2-1
cdr3_aa: CSVGGGISEQFF
cdr3_nt: TGCAGCGTTGGCGGCGGGATCTCTGAGCAGTTCTTC

v_call: TRBV9
clone_size: few
d_call: .
j_call: TRBJ2-7
cdr3_aa: CASSLAEGAYEQYF
cdr3_nt: TGTGCCAGCAGCCTAGCGGAGGGGGCCTACGAGCAGTACTTC

v_call: TRBV12-3/TRBV12-4
clone_size: many
d_call: TRBD2
j_call: TRBJ2-4
cdr3_aa: CASTDSGRAAKNIQYF
cdr3_nt: TGTGCCAGCACCGATAGCGGGAGAGCGGCCAAAAACATTCAGTACTTC

v_call: TRBV29-1
clone_size: .
d_call: .
j_call: TRBJ2-3
cdr3_aa: CSVERGAEDTQYF
cdr3_nt: TGCAGCGTTGAAAGGGGGGCCGAAGATACGCAGTATTTT

v_call: TRBV20-1
clone_size: many
d_call: TRBD1
j_call: TRBJ1-1
cdr3_aa: CSARPRDRGKNTEAFF
cdr3_nt: TGCAGTGCCAGACCCCGGGACAGAGGGAAGAACACTGAAGCTTTCTTT

v_call: TRBV12-3/TRBV12-4
clone_size: many
d_call: .
j_call: TRBJ2-3
cdr3_aa: CASSLARWEDTQYF
cdr3_nt: TGTGCCAGCAGTTTAGCGCGCTGGGAGGATACGCAGTATTTT

v_call: TRBV25-1
clone_size: .
d_call: .
j_call: TRBJ1-1
cdr3_aa: CASSVGGSLNTEAFF
cdr3_nt: TGTGCCAGCAGTGTAGGCGGTTCCCTGAACACTGAAGCTTTCTTT

v_call: TRBV28
clone_size: .
d_call: TRBD1
j_call: TRBJ2-3
cdr3_aa: CASSSNTGTGTQYF
cdr3_nt: TGTGCCAGCAGTTCTAATACCGGGACAGGGACGCAGTATTTT

v_call: TRBV7-9
clone_size: .
d_call: TRBD2
j_call: TRBJ2-5
cdr3_aa: CASSLVGLGQETQYF
cdr3_nt: TGTGCCAGCAGCTTAGTGGGACTAGGTCAAGAGACCCAGTACTTC

v_call: TRBV12-3/TRBV12-4
clone_size: many
d_call: .
j_call: TRBJ1-2
cdr3_aa: CASSPGTDPYGYTF
cdr3_nt: TGTGCCAGCAGTCCCGGGACTGACCCCTATGGCTACACCTTC

v_call: TRBV7-6
clone_size: few
d_call: .
j_call: TRBJ1-3
cdr3_aa: CASSGGTLSGNTIYF
cdr3_nt: TGTGCCAGCAGCGGCGGAACTCTCTCTGGAAACACCATATATTTT

v_call: TRBV12-3/TRBV12-4
clone_size: .
d_call: TRBD2
j_call: TRBJ2-3
cdr3_aa: CASSSLAGGPDTQYF
cdr3_nt: TGTGCCAGCAGTTCCCTAGCGGGAGGCCCAGATACGCAGTATTTT

v_call: TRBV29-1
clone_size: few
d_call: .
j_call: TRBJ1-1
cdr3_aa: CSAVGRQNTEAFF
cdr3_nt: TGCAGCGCCGTTGGACGGCAGAACACTGAAGCTTTCTTT

v_call: TRBV12-3/TRBV12-4
clone_size: few
d_call: TRBD2
j_call: TRBJ2-5
cdr3_aa: CASSFRTSQKTQYF
cdr3_nt: TGTGCCAGCAGTTTTCGGACTAGTCAGAAGACCCAGTACTTC

v_call: TRBV20-1
clone_size: few
d_call: TRBD2
j_call: TRBJ2-7
cdr3_aa: CSASPAGGPLNEQYF
cdr3_nt: TGCAGTGCTAGTCCAGCGGGAGGGCCCCTAAACGAGCAGTACTTC

v_call: TRBV11-2
clone_size: .
d_call: .
j_call: TRBJ2-7
cdr3_aa: CASSLEGLSGVAYEQYF
cdr3_nt: TGTGCCAGCAGCTTAGAGGGACTGTCTGGAGTTGCCTACGAGCAGTACTTC

v_call: TRBV14
clone_size: few
d_call: TRBD1
j_call: TRBJ1-4
cdr3_aa: CASSPGQGTEKLFF
cdr3_nt: TGTGCCAGCAGCCCGGGACAGGGGACTGAAAAACTGTTTTTT

v_call: TRBV3-1
clone_size: .
d_call: TRBD2
j_call: TRBJ2-1
cdr3_aa: CASSQVDLAEYNEQFF
cdr3_nt: TGTGCCAGCAGCCAAGTTGATCTAGCGGAATACAATGAGCAGTTCTTC

v_call: TRBV19
clone_size: .
d_call: .
j_call: TRBJ2-2
cdr3_aa: CASTPEPRGNTGELFF
cdr3_nt: TGTGCCAGTACCCCGGAGCCAAGGGGGAACACCGGGGAGCTGTTTTTT

v_call: TRBV28
clone_size: few
d_call: TRBD2
j_call: TRBJ2-7
cdr3_aa: CASSPWASGNGEQYF
cdr3_nt: TGTGCCAGCAGTCCCTGGGCTAGCGGGAACGGTGAGCAGTACTTC

v_call: TRBV10-1
clone_size: few
d_call: .
j_call: TRBJ2-5
cdr3_aa: CASSESAGRETQYF
cdr3_nt: TGCGCCAGCAGTGAGTCGGCGGGGAGGGAGACCCAGTACTTC

v_call: TRBV7-9
clone_size: .
d_call: TRBD2
j_call: TRBJ2-5
cdr3_aa: CASNQKPKAGAWETQYF
cdr3_nt: TGTGCCAGCAACCAAAAACCCAAAGCGGGAGCCTGGGAGACCCAGTACTTC

v_call: TRBV20-1
clone_size: .
d_call: .
j_call: TRBJ2-3
cdr3_aa: CSARDYSTSVSDTQYF
cdr3_nt: TGCAGTGCTAGAGACTATTCGACTAGTGTATCAGATACGCAGTATTTT

v_call: TRBV7-9
clone_size: many
d_call: .
j_call: TRBJ1-1
cdr3_aa: CASSLVSREAFF
cdr3_nt: TGTGCCAGCAGCTTAGTTTCCAGGGAGGCTTTCTTT

v_call: TRBV28
clone_size: many
d_call: TRBD2
j_call: TRBJ2-3
cdr3_aa: CASSPPGGATSTDTQYF
cdr3_nt: TGTGCCAGCAGTCCCCCGGGAGGGGCGACTAGCACAGATACGCAGTATTTT

v_call: TRBV7-2
clone_size: .
d_call: .
j_call: TRBJ1-5
cdr3_aa: CASRLQGAPMEPQHF
cdr3_nt: TGTGCCAGCCGACTTCAAGGGGCTCCGATGGAGCCCCAGCATTTT

v_call: TRBV5-1
clone_size: many
d_call: TRBD2
j_call: TRBJ2-1
cdr3_aa: CASSLGAGVIDEQFF
cdr3_nt: TGCGCCAGCAGCTTGGGTGCGGGAGTTATCGATGAGCAGTTCTTC

v_call: TRBV20-1
clone_size: .
d_call: TRBD2
j_call: TRBJ2-7
cdr3_aa: CSARVTSNHEQYF
cdr3_nt: TGCAGTGCTAGAGTGACTAGCAACCACGAGCAGTACTTC

v_call: TRBV6-2/TRBV6-3
clone_size: few
d_call: TRBD1
j_call: TRBJ2-1
cdr3_aa: CASSYGLGQGRNEQFF
cdr3_nt: TGTGCCAGCAGTTACGGGTTGGGACAGGGAAGGAATGAGCAGTTCTTC

v_call: TRBV10-3
clone_size: .
d_call: .
j_call: TRBJ1-2
cdr3_aa: CAIPNGLMGYTF
cdr3_nt: TGTGCCATCCCGAACGGCCTTATGGGCTACACCTTC

v_call: TRBV12-3/TRBV12-4
clone_size: few
d_call: .
j_call: TRBJ2-7
cdr3_aa: CASTYGLNEQYF
cdr3_nt: TGTGCCAGCACCTATGGACTGAACGAGCAGTACTTC

v_call: TRBV4-3
clone_size: .
d_call: TRBD2
j_call: TRBJ2-1
cdr3_aa: CASSQVWSSGNNEQFF
cdr3_nt: TGCGCCAGCAGCCAAGTTTGGTCTAGCGGGAACAATGAGCAGTTCTTC

v_call: TRBV20-1
clone_size: many
d_call: TRBD2
j_call: TRBJ2-7
cdr3_aa: CSARLLAGRAFEQYF
cdr3_nt: TGCAGTGCTCGATTACTAGCGGGGCGAGCTTTCGAGCAGTACTTC

v_call: TRBV5-1
clone_size: few
d_call: TRBD1
j_call: TRBJ1-1
cdr3_aa: CASSLGRQGMNTEAFF
cdr3_nt: TGCGCCAGCAGCTTGGGACGACAGGGGATGAACACTGAAGCTTTCTTT

v_call: TRBV5-5
clone_size: many
d_call: TRBD1
j_call: TRBJ1-5
cdr3_aa: CASSVNGGTGQPQHF
cdr3_nt: TGTGCCAGCAGCGTGAACGGGGGGACAGGTCAGCCCCAGCATTTT

v_call: TRBV6-2/TRBV6-3
clone_size: few
d_call: .
j_call: TRBJ2-7
cdr3_aa: CASSYAYPTRSYEQYF
cdr3_nt: TGTGCCAGCAGTTACGCTTACCCGACTAGATCCTACGAGCAGTACTTC

v_call: TRBV7-9
clone_size: .
d_call: .
j_call: TRBJ2-2
cdr3_aa: CASSSRRTTGELFF
cdr3_nt: TGTGCCAGCAGCTCTAGGAGGACCACCGGGGAGCTGTTTTTT

v_call: TRBV24-1
clone_size: .
d_call: .
j_call: TRBJ1-3
cdr3_aa: CATSDFAGVSGNTIYF
cdr3_nt: TGTGCCACCAGTGATTTCGCAGGGGTCTCTGGAAACACCATATATTTT

v_call: TRBV28
clone_size: few
d_call: TRBD1
j_call: TRBJ2-1
cdr3_aa: CASQTGAYNEQFF
cdr3_nt: TGTGCCAGCCAAACAGGGGCCTACAATGAGCAGTTCTTC

v_call: TRBV28
clone_size: few
d_call: .
j_call: TRBJ2-3
cdr3_aa: CASSTPGRRTDTQYF
cdr3_nt: TGTGCCAGCAGTACCCCCGGGAGAAGAACAGATACGCAGTATTTT

v_call: TRBV2
clone_size: few
d_call: TRBD2
j_call: TRBJ2-2
cdr3_aa: CASMRLAPPTFTGELFF
cdr3_nt: TGTGCCAGCATGAGACTAGCACCTCCAACCTTTACCGGGGAGCTGTTTTTT

v_call: TRBV13
clone_size: .
d_call: .
j_call: TRBJ1-5
cdr3_aa: CASSIGRRANQPQHF
cdr3_nt: TGTGCCAGCAGCATAGGACGCAGGGCTAATCAGCCCCAGCATTTT

v_call: TRBV20-1
clone_size: once
d_call: TRBD2
j_call: TRBJ2-4
cdr3_aa: CSAWGLAGDRGKNIQYF
cdr3_nt: TGCAGTGCTTGGGGACTAGCGGGAGACCGAGGCAAAAACATTCAGTACTTC

v_call: TRBV12-3/TRBV12-4
clone_size: .
d_call: .
j_call: TRBJ1-1
cdr3_aa: CASSLRENTEAFF
cdr3_nt: TGTGCCAGCAGCCTACGGGAAAACACTGAAGCTTTCTTT

v_call: TRBV4-3
clone_size: .
d_call: TRBD1
j_call: TRBJ2-7
cdr3_aa: CASSQDSGQGAFYEQYF
cdr3_nt: TGCGCCAGCAGCCAAGATTCCGGACAGGGGGCGTTCTACGAGCAGTACTTC

v_call: TRBV6-5
clone_size: .
d_call: .
j_call: TRBJ1-3
cdr3_aa: CASSSGTYPGNTIYF
cdr3_nt: TGTGCCAGCAGTTCCGGGACGTACCCTGGAAACACCATATATTTT

v_call: TRBV6-1
clone_size: once
d_call: TRBD2
j_call: TRBJ2-1
cdr3_aa: CASSENEYIAGLYNEQFF
cdr3_nt: TGTGCCAGCAGTGAAAATGAGTACATAGCGGGCTTATACAATGAGCAGTTCTTC

v_call: TRBV20-1
clone_size: many
d_call: .
j_call: TRBJ2-1
cdr3_aa: CSARDRAGSYNEQFF
cdr3_nt: TGCAGTGCTAGAGATCGGGCGGGATCCTACAATGAGCAGTTCTTC

v_call: TRBV5-1
clone_size: few
d_call: .
j_call: TRBJ1-1
cdr3_aa: CASSLFGEGETEAFF
cdr3_nt: TGCGCCAGCAGCTTGTTCGGGGAGGGGGAAACTGAAGCTTTCTTT

v_call: TRBV7-3
clone_size: .
d_call: TRBD2
j_call: TRBJ2-1
cdr3_aa: CASSLSPAGGYNEQFF
cdr3_nt: TGTGCCAGCAGCTTAAGTCCAGCGGGAGGTTACAATGAGCAGTTCTTC

v_call: TRBV12-3/TRBV12-4
clone_size: few
d_call: TRBD1
j_call: TRBJ1-3
cdr3_aa: CASSSDRGPGNTIYF
cdr3_nt: TGTGCCAGCAGTTCCGACAGGGGGCCTGGAAACACCATATATTTT

v_call: TRBV4-3
clone_size: many
d_call: .
j_call: TRBJ1-1
cdr3_aa: CASSQEGRANTEAFF
cdr3_nt: TGCGCCAGCAGCCAAGAAGGGCGGGCGAACACTGAAGCTTTCTTT

v_call: TRBV4-3
clone_size: .
d_call: TRBD2
j_call: TRBJ2-3
cdr3_aa: CASRSGTTPGDTQYF
cdr3_nt: TGCGCCAGCAGAAGCGGGACTACCCCAGGGGATACGCAGTATTTT

v_call: TRBV28
clone_size: .
d_call: TRBD1
j_call: TRBJ2-3
cdr3_aa: CAITGGSTDTQYF
cdr3_nt: TGTGCCATCACAGGGGGCAGCACAGATACGCAGTATTTT

v_call: TRBV12-3/TRBV12-4
clone_size: few
d_call: .
j_call: TRBJ2-5
cdr3_aa: CASSLEGAGGETQYF
cdr3_nt: TGTGCCAGCAGTTTAGAGGGGGCCGGAGGGGAGACCCAGTACTTC